The sequence of this T cell receptor (beta chain) was determined in a study of T cell responses to AZD1222 COVID-19 vaccine. General study points: Spike-wide vaccine-associated CD4 TCRs dominated at 160-218 and 743-854. Females made up more of the donors, who were largely white British, and clonal diversity may have come out too low. Sampled repertoires all dated from after the peak T cell response.

Trimming shortened V by 8 bases and J by 7 bases, and 15 bases separated the two germline ends. The germline gives CDR1 SNHLY, CDR2 FYNNEI. CDR3 length: 13 amino acids. Worth noting for this clone: Its antigen is currently unknown.

Libraries were prepared by immunoSEQ multiplex PCR; TCRdb keeps only in-frame clonotypes and omits some of them. The table lists roughly 120,000 clones, approximately 85% of them singletons. This TCR was recovered from an adult in good health. The V and J genes are TRBV2 and TRBJ1-5, with a possible D match to TRBD1 (6 bases). This specimen was peripheral blood, taken on day 0 of AZD1222 vaccination. As DNA, the CDR3 is TGTGCCAGCGGAGGGGGGGCGAGGCAGCCCCAGCATTTT. It codes for CASGGGARQPQHF.